A selection of T cell receptor beta chains follows, all from one sample in a study of cytotoxic CD8 clonotypes in ibrutinib-treated CLL. TCRdb's table, derived via immunoSEQ multiplex PCR, lists solely in-frame clones and lacks some. The repertoire holds some 150,000 clones, around 84% seen once, with less than 9% in the top ten. The starting material was PBMCs, obtained after 36 months of ibrutinib treatment. These receptors were taken from a human donor with chronic lymphocytic leukemia. Each CDR3 is given with its conserved first and last residue. A D gene is named only where the DNA matches it firmly. The listing skips clone size in some rows; elsewhere it reads once, few, many or a size class.

j_call v_call clone_size d_call cdr3_aa cdr3_nt
TRBJ2-7 TRBV2 . . CASSAKYEQYF TGTGCCAGCAGCGCAAAGTACGAGCAGTACTTC
TRBJ1-4 TRBV14 . . CASSQGRTDGNEKLFF TGTGCCAGCAGCCAGGGCCGGACAGACGGAAATGAAAAACTGTTTTTT
TRBJ2-3 TRBV13 . TRBD2 CASSLLVLAGGDTDTQYF TGTGCCAGCAGCTTACTTGTTCTAGCGGGGGGAGACACAGATACGCAGTATTTT
TRBJ1-5 TRBV5-1 . TRBD1 CASSSTGRDQPQHF TGCGCCAGCAGCTCGACAGGGAGAGATCAGCCCCAGCATTTT
TRBJ1-1 TRBV15 . TRBD1 CATSRGGAAGGLTEAFF TGTGCCACCAGCAGAGGAGGGGCAGCAGGGGGCCTCACTGAAGCTTTCTTT
TRBJ2-7 TRBV30 . TRBD1 CAWTRQGTYEQYF TGTGCCTGGACAAGACAGGGGACCTACGAGCAGTACTTC
TRBJ2-1 TRBV7-2 . TRBD1 CASSRDRGVYNEQFF TGTGCCAGCAGCAGAGACAGGGGAGTATACAATGAGCAGTTCTTC
TRBJ2-5 TRBV30 . . CAWSGTVETQYF TGTGCCTGGAGTGGGACAGTGGAGACCCAGTACTTC
TRBJ1-2 TRBV10-2 . . CASSKDSNYGYTF TGCGCCAGCAGTAAAGACAGTAACTATGGCTACACCTTC
TRBJ2-1 TRBV6-1 . . CASRESEDREDNEQFF TGTGCCAGCAGAGAATCCGAAGACAGGGAGGACAATGAGCAGTTCTTC
TRBJ1-2 TRBV29-1 once TRBD1 CSVGPLQGSSGYTF TGCAGCGTGGGGCCCCTACAGGGGTCGTCTGGCTACACCTTC
TRBJ2-7 TRBV6-5 few . CASRRDGGRLEQYF TGTGCCAGCAGACGGGATGGGGGGCGCTTGGAGCAGTACTTC
TRBJ2-1 TRBV5-1 . . CASSLGLALSSYNEQFF TGCGCCAGCAGCTTGGGGCTAGCCCTTAGCTCCTACAATGAGCAGTTCTTC
TRBJ2-7 TRBV5-8 . TRBD1 CASTPGGQGAVGWQYF TGTGCCAGCACCCCTGGGGGTCAGGGGGCCGTAGGATGGCAGTACTTC
TRBJ2-1 TRBV6-5 . . CASSYSPLDSYNEQFF TGTGCCAGCAGTTACTCCCCGCTAGATTCCTACAATGAGCAGTTCTTC
TRBJ1-5 TRBV4-1 few . CASSQDPGRPNQPQHF TGCGCCAGCAGCCAAGATCCGGGCAGGCCCAATCAGCCCCAGCATTTT
TRBJ1-1 TRBV7-9 few . CASSFYRASEAFF TGTGCCAGCAGCTTTTACAGGGCTTCTGAAGCTTTCTTT
TRBJ1-5 TRBV10-1 . . CASSEFLGPQHF TGCGCCAGCAGTGAGTTTTTGGGGCCCCAGCATTTT
TRBJ1-2 TRBV19 . TRBD1 CASSRPGTGLGYTF TGTGCCAGTAGTCGTCCCGGGACAGGGTTGGGCTACACCTTC
TRBJ1-2 TRBV2 . . CAEGGVFGYTF TGTGCCGAGGGAGGGGTTTTTGGCTACACCTTC
TRBJ1-5 TRBV19 once . CASRDGFQPQHF TGTGCCAGTAGGGATGGGTTCCAGCCCCAGCATTTT
TRBJ1-4 TRBV11-2 once . CASSPDRPAKKLFF TGTGCCAGCAGCCCCGACAGGCCCGCGAAAAAACTGTTTTTT
TRBJ1-1 TRBV5-1 . . CASSQPDVTEAFF TGCGCCAGCAGCCAACCGGACGTCACTGAAGCTTTCTTT
TRBJ2-3 TRBV4-1 . TRBD2 CASVSRGAGGLFKSSTDTQYF TGCGCCAGCGTTTCAAGAGGAGCGGGGGGCCTTTTTAAATCTAGCACAGATACGCAGTATTTT
TRBJ1-1 TRBV15 . . CATSRDLLNTEAFF TGTGCCACCAGCAGAGATCTGTTGAACACTGAAGCTTTCTTT
TRBJ2-1 TRBV7-8 . TRBD1 CASSLRSGGSYNEQFF TGTGCCAGCAGCTTACGGTCAGGGGGCTCCTACAATGAGCAGTTCTTC
TRBJ2-7 TRBV28 . . CASSSGSYEQYF TGTGCCAGCAGTTCCGGATCCTACGAGCAGTACTTC
TRBJ2-5 TRBV28 few . CASISRLDGGETQYF TGTGCCAGCATCTCCCGACTAGATGGGGGAGAGACCCAGTACTTC
TRBJ2-7 TRBV11-2 . TRBD2 CASSPTSGGPYEQYF TGTGCCAGCAGCCCCACTAGCGGGGGTCCCTACGAGCAGTACTTC
TRBJ2-3 TRBV7-6 once TRBD2 CATSWGGTDTQYF TGTGCCACCTCGTGGGGGGGAACAGATACGCAGTATTTT
TRBJ2-1 TRBV6-5 once TRBD2 CASRPGTSGDNEQFF TGTGCCAGCAGGCCCGGGACTAGCGGGGACAATGAGCAGTTCTTC
TRBJ2-7 TRBV19 . . CASSIAGDYEQYF TGTGCCAGTAGTATAGCAGGGGACTACGAGCAGTACTTC
TRBJ1-6 TRBV2 . . CASSLRDRSPLHF TGTGCCAGCAGCCTCAGGGACCGTTCACCCCTCCACTTT
TRBJ1-5 TRBV2 few TRBD1 CASTVTGGMNQPQHF TGTGCCAGCACGGTGACAGGGGGTATGAATCAGCCCCAGCATTTT
TRBJ2-5 TRBV9 . . CASSVGGTQETQYF TGTGCCAGCAGCGTAGGCGGGACCCAAGAGACCCAGTACTTC
TRBJ2-2 TRBV18 . TRBD2 CASSQTPGLAVGTGELFF TGTGCCAGCTCACAAACCCCGGGACTAGCGGTAGGCACCGGGGAGCTGTTTTTT
TRBJ2-5 TRBV5-1 . . CASSLDETQYF TGCGCCAGCAGCTTGGATGAGACCCAGTACTTC
TRBJ1-1 TRBV5-6 few TRBD1 CASSFTGGTEAFF TGTGCCAGCAGTTTTACAGGGGGCACTGAAGCTTTCTTT
TRBJ2-3 TRBV10-3 once TRBD2 CAISHGGGPDTQYF TGTGCCATCAGTCACGGGGGAGGGCCAGATACGCAGTATTTT
TRBJ2-5 TRBV5-1 . . CASSSGTGKETQYF TGCGCCAGCAGCTCGGGGACGGGGAAAGAGACCCAGTACTTC
TRBJ1-2 TRBV9 . TRBD1 CASSPETGTGGYGYTF TGTGCCAGCAGCCCGGAGACCGGGACAGGGGGTTATGGCTACACCTTC
TRBJ2-1 TRBV6-4 . TRBD2 CASSEKTSGVDEQFF TGTGCCAGCAGTGAAAAAACTAGCGGGGTGGATGAGCAGTTCTTC
TRBJ1-3 TRBV30 . . CAWSSAGNTIYF TGTGCCTGGAGTTCTGCCGGAAACACCATATATTTT
TRBJ2-5 TRBV6-5 . . CASSPDRQETQYF TGTGCCAGCAGCCCTGACAGGCAAGAGACCCAGTACTTC
TRBJ1-4 TRBV4-1 . . CASSQVGATNEKLFF TGCGCCAGCAGCCAAGTAGGGGCAACTAATGAAAAACTGTTTTTT
TRBJ1-4 TRBV28 . . CASSTTGPRGEKLFF TGTGCCAGCAGTACCACAGGGCCGAGGGGGGAAAAACTGTTTTTT
TRBJ2-5 TRBV7-9 . TRBD1 CASSLLTGETQYF TGTGCCAGCAGCCTTTTGACAGGGGAGACCCAGTACTTC
TRBJ1-5 TRBV4-2 many . CASSLGASGGNQPQHF TGTGCCAGCAGCCTGGGGGCCTCGGGGGGCAATCAGCCCCAGCATTTT
TRBJ2-5 TRBV4-2 . . CASSRQDGQETQYF TGTGCCAGCAGCCGGCAAGACGGACAAGAGACCCAGTACTTC
TRBJ2-7 TRBV10-3 . . CAISRDGSGEQYF TGTGCCATCAGTCGGGACGGTTCTGGAGAGCAGTACTTC
TRBJ1-2 TRBV27 . . CASSLGAGVGGYTF TGTGCCAGCAGTTTAGGGGCGGGGGTTGGTGGCTACACCTTC
TRBJ2-7 TRBV2 . . CASRLGGASEQYF TGTGCCAGCAGGTTAGGTGGGGCGAGCGAGCAGTACTTC
TRBJ1-3 TRBV4-1 . . CASSLPGTAGNTIYF TGCGCCAGCAGCCTTCCGGGGACGGCTGGAAACACCATATATTTT